This TCR beta chain was captured in a study of OX40 agonist ivuxolimab in advanced cancers. Looking at the study overall: Every 2 weeks, patients received ivuxolimab intravenously, dosed at 0.01 to 10 mg/kg. Cohort: roughly 79% men, mean age about 60, aged about 20 to 90. Study-wide points: On average, a greater number of expanded clones characterised CD8+ T cells relative to CD4+.

Trimming took 0 bases from V and 0 from J, leaving 8 bases between them. CDR1 SGDLS and CDR2 YYNGEE come from the germline V gene. This CDR3 contains 15 residues. Comment on this clone: Antigen: not known.

Here immunoSEQ multiplex PCR was the method, and the copy in TCRdb shows in-frame clones only, minus some. Counted here are about 83,000 clones, 75% to 95% occurring once; the ten biggest clones make up under 9.5%. Sequenced material: CD4+ or CD8+ T cells sorted from blood, taken in a trial of the OX40 agonist ivuxolimab. V usage is TRBV9 and J usage is TRBJ2-3; D gene uncertain. The TCR originated in an adult with an advanced solid tumor such as melanoma, head and neck, liver or kidney cancer. The DNA for the CDR3 is TGTGCCAGCAGCGTAGAGGACCATAGCACAGATACGCAGTATTTT. It is translated as CASSVEDHSTDTQYF.